This TCR beta chain was identified in a study of blood T cell repertoires in COVID-19. Method: immunoSEQ multiplex PCR; TCRdb's copy keeps in-frame clones and lacks some. The sample shows 200,000 to 300,000 clones, around 85% of them seen only once. V lost 0 bases, J lost 5 bases, and 4 bases stayed unmatched. Germline values: CDR1 SGHRS, CDR2 YFSETQ. The CDR3 covers 14 residues. The clonotype was recovered from a woman older than 75 with acute or convalescent COVID-19. The rearrangement uses TRBV5-1 and TRBJ1-1, with 7 bases that match TRBD1. The sequenced sample was peripheral blood. CDR3 in DNA: TGCGCCAGCAGCTTGGTGGGACAGCAAACTGAAGCTTTCTTT. This sequence encodes CASSLVGQQTEAFF.